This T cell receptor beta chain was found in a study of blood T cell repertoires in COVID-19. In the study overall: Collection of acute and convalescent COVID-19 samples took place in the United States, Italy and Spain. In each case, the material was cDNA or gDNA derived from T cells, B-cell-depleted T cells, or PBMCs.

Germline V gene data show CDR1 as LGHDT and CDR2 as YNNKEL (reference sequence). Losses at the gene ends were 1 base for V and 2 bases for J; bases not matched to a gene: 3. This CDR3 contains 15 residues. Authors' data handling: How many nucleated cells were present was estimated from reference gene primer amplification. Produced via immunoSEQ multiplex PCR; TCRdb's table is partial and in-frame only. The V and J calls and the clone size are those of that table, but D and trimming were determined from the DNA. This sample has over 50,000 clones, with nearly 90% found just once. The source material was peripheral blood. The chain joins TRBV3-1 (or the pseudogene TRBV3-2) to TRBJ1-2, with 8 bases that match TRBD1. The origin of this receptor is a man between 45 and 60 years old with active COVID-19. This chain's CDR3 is CASSQGRTGNYGYTF. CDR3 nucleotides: TGTGCCAGCAGCCAAGGAAGGACAGGGAACTATGGCTACACCTTC.